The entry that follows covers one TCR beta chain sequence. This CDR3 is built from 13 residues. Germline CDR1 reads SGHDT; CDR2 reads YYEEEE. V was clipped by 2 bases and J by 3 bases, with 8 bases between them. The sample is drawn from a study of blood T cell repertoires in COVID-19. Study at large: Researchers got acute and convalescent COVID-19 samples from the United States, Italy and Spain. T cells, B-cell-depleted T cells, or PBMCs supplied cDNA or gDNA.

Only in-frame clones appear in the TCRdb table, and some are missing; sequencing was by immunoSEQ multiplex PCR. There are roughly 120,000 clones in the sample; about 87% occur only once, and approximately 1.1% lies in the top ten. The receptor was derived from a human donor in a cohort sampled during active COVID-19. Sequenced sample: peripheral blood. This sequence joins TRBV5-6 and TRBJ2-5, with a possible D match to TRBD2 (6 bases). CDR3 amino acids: CASSFPGEETQYF. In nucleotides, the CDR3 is TGTGCCAGCAGCTTTCCGGGGGAAGAGACCCAGTACTTC.